Sequencing of this T cell receptor (beta chain) was carried out in a study of Graves' ophthalmopathy and Graves' hyperthyroidism. The study, taken as a whole, reports: Most thyroid-expanded clonotypes exceeding 0.001 frequency were also found in blood.

The authors amplified TCR beta CDR3 regions, and they did so from RNA transcripts for repertoire sequencing. Second-round multiplex PCR came after a first-round RT-PCR that employed HTBI primers. TCRdb re-analysed the multiplex PCR reads in MiXCR, keeping a single row per CDR3 protein. The repertoire holds approximately 1.2 million distinct CDR3 sequences, with 35% to 45% as singletons. Patients in the hyperthyroidism group, adults aged 18 to 65, were newly diagnosed, under 2 months' duration. Uncontrolled infections, pregnancy, lactation or other autoimmune diseases led to patient exclusion. Each diagnosis was determined on the basis of clinical symptoms, serum thyroxine, TRAb, thyroid ultrasound and orbital computed tomography. Notes on this clonotype: Its matching antigen is unknown.

CDR1 and CDR2 from the germline V gene are ENHRY and SYGVKD. This CDR3 has 15 residues. V gave up 6 bases and J gave up 4 bases; unmatched junction bases: 6. Sample: peripheral blood or thyroid tissue (not recorded which). The chain employs TRBV10-3 and TRBJ2-6; 7 bases agree with TRBD2. This TCR came from an adult man with Graves' hyperthyroidism. The CDR3 sequence: CAIRTGGKGANVLTF. DNA for the CDR3: TGTGCCATCAGGACCGGGGGGAAGGGGGCCAACGTCCTGACTTTC.